The sequence of this TCR beta chain was determined in a study of cytomegalovirus exposure and HLA in healthy donors. In the study overall: Unique TCR beta sequences numbering around 110 million came from around 180 million T cells in an earlier analysis.

Trimming removed 5 bases from V and 2 bases from J; junction bases left unmatched: 6. The CDR3 is made up of 15 amino acids. Germline V gives CDR1 SGHRS, CDR2 YFSETQ. PCR was performed using 60 Vbeta and 13 Jbeta primers. This table comes from immunoSEQ multiplex PCR, and its TCRdb copy is limited to in-frame clones, with some not included. The sample has about 130,000 clones, roughly 70% seen once; the top ten hold 6% to 8.5%. Comments on this clone: Its matching antigen is unknown.

Study conclusions and caveats: Some highly shared sequence variants likely arose as a pipeline artifact.

The genes are TRBV5-1 and TRBJ1-1, with TRBD1 matching 10 bases. The sequenced material came from PBMCs. The origin of this receptor is a man aged 40-55 years in good health and CMV-seropositive. CDR3 in DNA: TGCGCCAGCAGACTAAGGACAGGGGGTAACACTGAAGCTTTCTTT. Its protein product is CASRLRTGGNTEAFF.